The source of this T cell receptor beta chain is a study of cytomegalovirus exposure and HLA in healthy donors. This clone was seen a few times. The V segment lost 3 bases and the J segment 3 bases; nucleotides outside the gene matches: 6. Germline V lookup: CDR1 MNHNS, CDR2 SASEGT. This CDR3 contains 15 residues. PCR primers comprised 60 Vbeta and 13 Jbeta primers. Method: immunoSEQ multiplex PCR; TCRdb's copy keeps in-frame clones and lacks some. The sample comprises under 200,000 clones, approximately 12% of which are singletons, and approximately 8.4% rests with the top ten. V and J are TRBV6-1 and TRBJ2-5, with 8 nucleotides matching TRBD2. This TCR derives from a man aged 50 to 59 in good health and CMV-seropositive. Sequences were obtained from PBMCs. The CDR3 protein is CASSEGIGGEETQYF. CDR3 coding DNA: TGTGCCAGCAGTGAGGGAATCGGGGGGGAAGAGACCCAGTACTTC.